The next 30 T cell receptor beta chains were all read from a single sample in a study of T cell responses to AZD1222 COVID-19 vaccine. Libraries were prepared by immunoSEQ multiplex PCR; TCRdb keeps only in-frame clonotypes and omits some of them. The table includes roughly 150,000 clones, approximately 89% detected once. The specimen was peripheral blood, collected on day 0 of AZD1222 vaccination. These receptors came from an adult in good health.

CDR3 in amino acids: CASSWKGGAGNEQFF. The CDR3 DNA sequence: TGTGCCAGTAGTTGGAAAGGGGGCGCAGGAAATGAGCAGTTCTTC. This rearrangement joins TRBV19 to TRBJ2-1; TRBD1 matches 7 bases. The CDR3 covers 15 residues. The germline CDR1 and CDR2 sequences are LNHDA and SQIVND (reference sequence). The junction had 11 bases not matched to a gene; V was cut back by 5 bases and J by 7 bases.

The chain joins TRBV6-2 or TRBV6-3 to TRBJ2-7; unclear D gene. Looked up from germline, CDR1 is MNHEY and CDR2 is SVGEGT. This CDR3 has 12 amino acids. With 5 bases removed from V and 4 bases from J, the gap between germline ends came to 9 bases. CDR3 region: CASSRNSYEQYF. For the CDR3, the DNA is TGTGCCAGCAGTCGAAACAGTTACGAGCAGTACTTC.

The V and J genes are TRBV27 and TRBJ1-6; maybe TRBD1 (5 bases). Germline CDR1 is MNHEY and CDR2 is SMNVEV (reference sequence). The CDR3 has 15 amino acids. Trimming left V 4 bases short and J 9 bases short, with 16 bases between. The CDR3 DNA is TGTGCCAGCAGTTCCCCCCTGGGGGGAAGTTCACCCCTCCACTTT. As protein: CASSSPLGGSSPLHF.

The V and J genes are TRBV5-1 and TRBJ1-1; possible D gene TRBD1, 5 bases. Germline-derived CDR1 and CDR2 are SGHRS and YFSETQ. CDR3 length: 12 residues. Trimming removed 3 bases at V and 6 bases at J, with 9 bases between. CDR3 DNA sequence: TGCGCCAGCAGCTATCAGGGCGCTGAAGCTTTCTTT. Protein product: CASSYQGAEAFF.

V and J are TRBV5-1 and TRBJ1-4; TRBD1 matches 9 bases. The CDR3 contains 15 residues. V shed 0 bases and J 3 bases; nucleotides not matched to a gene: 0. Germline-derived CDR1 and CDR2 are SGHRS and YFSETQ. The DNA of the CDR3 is TGCGCCAGCAGCTTGGGACAGGGGGCTAATGAAAAACTGTTTTTT. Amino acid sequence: CASSLGQGANEKLFF.

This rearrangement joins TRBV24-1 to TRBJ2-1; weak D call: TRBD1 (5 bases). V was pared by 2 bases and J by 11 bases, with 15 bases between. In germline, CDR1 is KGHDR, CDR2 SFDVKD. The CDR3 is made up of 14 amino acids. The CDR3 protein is CATSDSDNVGQQFF. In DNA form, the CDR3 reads TGTGCCACCAGTGATTCTGACAATGTGGGGCAGCAGTTCTTC.

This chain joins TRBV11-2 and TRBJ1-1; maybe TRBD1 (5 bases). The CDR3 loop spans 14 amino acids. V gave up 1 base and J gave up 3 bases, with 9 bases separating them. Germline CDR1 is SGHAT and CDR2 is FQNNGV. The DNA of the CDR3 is TGTGCCAGCAGCTTAGTCCGGGGCTACACTGAAGCTTTCTTT. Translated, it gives CASSLVRGYTEAFF.

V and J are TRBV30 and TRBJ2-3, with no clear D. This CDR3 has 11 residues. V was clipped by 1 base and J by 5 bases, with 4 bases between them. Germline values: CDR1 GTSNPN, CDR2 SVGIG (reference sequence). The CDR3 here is CAWSDGDTQYF. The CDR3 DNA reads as TGTGCCTGGAGTGATGGAGATACGCAGTATTTT.

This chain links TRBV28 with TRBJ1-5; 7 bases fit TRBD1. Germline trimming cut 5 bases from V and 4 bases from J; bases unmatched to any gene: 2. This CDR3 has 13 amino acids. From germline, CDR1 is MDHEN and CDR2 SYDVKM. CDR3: CASSHRGNQPQHF. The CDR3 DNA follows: TGTGCCAGCAGTCACAGGGGAAATCAGCCCCAGCATTTT.

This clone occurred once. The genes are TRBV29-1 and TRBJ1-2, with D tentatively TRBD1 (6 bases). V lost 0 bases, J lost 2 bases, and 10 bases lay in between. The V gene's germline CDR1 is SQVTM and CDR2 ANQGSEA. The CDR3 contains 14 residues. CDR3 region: CSVEDWGANYGYTF. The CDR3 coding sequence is TGCAGCGTTGAAGACTGGGGGGCCAACTATGGCTACACCTTC.

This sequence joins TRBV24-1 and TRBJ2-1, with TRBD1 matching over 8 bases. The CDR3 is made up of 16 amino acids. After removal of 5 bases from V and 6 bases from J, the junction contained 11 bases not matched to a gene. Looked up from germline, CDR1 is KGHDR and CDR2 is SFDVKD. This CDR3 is CATSATSDRVPNEQFF. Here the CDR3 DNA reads TGTGCCACCAGTGCGACCTCGGACAGGGTCCCCAATGAGCAGTTCTTC.

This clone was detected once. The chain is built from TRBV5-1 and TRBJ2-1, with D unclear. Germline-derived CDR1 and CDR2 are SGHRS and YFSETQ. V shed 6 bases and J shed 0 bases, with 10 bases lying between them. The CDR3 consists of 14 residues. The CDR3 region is CASNRPDSYNEQFF. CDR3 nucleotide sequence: TGCGCCAGCAACCGTCCAGACTCCTACAATGAGCAGTTCTTC. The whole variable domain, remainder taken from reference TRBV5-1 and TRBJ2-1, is KAGVTQTPRYLIKTRGQQVTLSCSPISGHRSVSWYQQTPGQGLQFLFEYFSETQRNKGNFPGRFSGRQFSNSRSEMNVSTLELGDSALYLCASNRPDSYNEQFFGPGTRLTVL.

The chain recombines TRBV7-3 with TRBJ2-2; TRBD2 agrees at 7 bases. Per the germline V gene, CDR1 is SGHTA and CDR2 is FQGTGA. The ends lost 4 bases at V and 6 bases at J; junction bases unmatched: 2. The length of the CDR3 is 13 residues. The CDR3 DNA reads TGTGCCAGCAGCTCGGGGGGATCCGGGGAGCTGTTTTTT. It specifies CASSSGGSGELFF.

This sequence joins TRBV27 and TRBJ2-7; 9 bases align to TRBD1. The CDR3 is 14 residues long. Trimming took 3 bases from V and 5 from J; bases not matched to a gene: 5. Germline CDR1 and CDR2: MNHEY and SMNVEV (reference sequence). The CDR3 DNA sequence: TGTGCCAGCAGTTTCCGGACAGGGGTAGACGAGCAGTACTTC. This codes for CASSFRTGVDEQYF.

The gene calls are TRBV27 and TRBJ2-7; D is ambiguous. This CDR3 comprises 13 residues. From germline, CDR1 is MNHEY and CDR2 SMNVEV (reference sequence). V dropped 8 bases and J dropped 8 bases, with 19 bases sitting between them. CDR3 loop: CASLLGIFIKQYF. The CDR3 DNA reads TGTGCCAGCCTCTTAGGGATCTTTATTAAGCAGTACTTC.

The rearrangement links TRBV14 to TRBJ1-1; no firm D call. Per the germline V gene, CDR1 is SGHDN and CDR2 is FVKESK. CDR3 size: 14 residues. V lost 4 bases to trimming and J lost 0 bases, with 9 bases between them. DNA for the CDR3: TGTGCCAGCAGCCCCCCCGGGATGAACACTGAAGCTTTCTTT. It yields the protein CASSPPGMNTEAFF.

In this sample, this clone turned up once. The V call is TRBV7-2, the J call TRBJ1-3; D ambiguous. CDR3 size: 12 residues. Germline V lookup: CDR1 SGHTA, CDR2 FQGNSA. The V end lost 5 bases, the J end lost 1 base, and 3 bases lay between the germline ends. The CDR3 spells CASSRSGNTIYF. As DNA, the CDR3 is TGTGCCAGCAGCAGGTCTGGAAACACCATATATTTT.

The chain's CDR3 is CATDEAFVHEQFF. CDR3 coding DNA: TGTGCCACTGATGAGGCGTTTGTGCATGAGCAGTTCTTC. This chain links TRBV28 with TRBJ2-1; no clear D. Trimming removed 10 bases from V and 8 bases from J, with 18 bases in between. The CDR3 runs 13 residues. In germline, CDR1 is MDHEN, CDR2 SYDVKM. Full variable domain (rest looked up from reference TRBV28 and TRBJ2-1): DVKVTQSSRYLVKRTGEKVFLECVQDMDHENMFWYRQDPGLGLRLIYFSYDVKMKEKGDIPEGYSVSREKKERFSLILESASTNQTSMYLCATDEAFVHEQFFGPGTRLTVL.

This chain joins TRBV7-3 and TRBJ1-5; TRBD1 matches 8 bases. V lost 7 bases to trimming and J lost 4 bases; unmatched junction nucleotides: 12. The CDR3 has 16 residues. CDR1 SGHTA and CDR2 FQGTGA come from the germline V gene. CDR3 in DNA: TGTGCCAGCACCCTTTGGGCGGGACAGGAGAATCAGCCCCAGCATTTT. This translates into CASTLWAGQENQPQHF.

CDR3 in amino acids: CASSLEWRTSGYNEQFF. The CDR3, as DNA: TGTGCCAGCAGCTTAGAGTGGAGGACTAGCGGCTACAATGAGCAGTTCTTC. The rearrangement joins TRBV11-2 to TRBJ2-1; 10 bases align to TRBD2. The germline V gene has CDR1 SGHAT and CDR2 FQNNGV. The V gene end was trimmed by 0 bases and the J gene end by 3 bases; junction bases not matched to a gene: 5. The CDR3 extends over 17 amino acids.

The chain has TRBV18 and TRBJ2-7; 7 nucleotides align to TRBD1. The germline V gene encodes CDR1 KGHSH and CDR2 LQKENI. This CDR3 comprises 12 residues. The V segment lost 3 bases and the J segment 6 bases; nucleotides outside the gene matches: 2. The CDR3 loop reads CASSPRGPEQYF. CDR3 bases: TGTGCCAGCTCACCGAGGGGGCCCGAGCAGTACTTC. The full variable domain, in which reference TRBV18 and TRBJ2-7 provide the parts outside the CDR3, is NAGVMQNPRHLVRRRGQEARLRCSPMKGHSHVYWYRQLPEEGLKFMVYLQKENIIDESGMPKERFSAEFPKEGPSILRIQQVVRGDSAAYFCASSPRGPEQYFGPGTRLTVT.

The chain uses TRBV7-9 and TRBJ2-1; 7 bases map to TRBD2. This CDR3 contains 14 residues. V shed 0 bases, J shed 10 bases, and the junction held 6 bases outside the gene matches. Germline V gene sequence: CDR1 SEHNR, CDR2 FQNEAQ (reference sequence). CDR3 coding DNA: TGTGCCAGCAGCTTAGCTCCAGCGGGAAGCGAGCAGTTCTTC. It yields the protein CASSLAPAGSEQFF.

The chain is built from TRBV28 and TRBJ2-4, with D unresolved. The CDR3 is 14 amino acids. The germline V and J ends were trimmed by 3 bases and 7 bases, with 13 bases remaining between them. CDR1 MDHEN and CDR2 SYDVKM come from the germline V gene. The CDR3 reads CASSLGNLGNIQYF. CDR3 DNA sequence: TGTGCCAGCAGTTTGGGGAATTTAGGGAACATTCAGTACTTC.

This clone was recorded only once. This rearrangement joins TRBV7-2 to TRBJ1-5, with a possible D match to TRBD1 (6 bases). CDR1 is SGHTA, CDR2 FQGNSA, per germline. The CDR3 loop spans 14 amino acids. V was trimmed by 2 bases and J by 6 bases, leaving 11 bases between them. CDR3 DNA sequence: TGTGCCAGCAGCTTAAACGGGGGGCTTCAGCCCCAGCATTTT. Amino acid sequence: CASSLNGGLQPQHF.

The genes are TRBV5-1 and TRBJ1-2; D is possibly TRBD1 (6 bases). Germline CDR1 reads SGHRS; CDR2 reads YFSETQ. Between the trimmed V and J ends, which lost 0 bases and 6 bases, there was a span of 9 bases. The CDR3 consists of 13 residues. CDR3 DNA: TGCGCCAGCAGCTTGGTACAGGGAAATGGCTACACCTTC. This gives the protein CASSLVQGNGYTF.

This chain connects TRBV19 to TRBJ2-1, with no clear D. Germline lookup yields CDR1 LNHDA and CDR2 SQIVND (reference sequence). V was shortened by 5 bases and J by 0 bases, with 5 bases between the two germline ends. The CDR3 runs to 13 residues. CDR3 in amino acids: CASSESSYNEQFF. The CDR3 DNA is TGTGCCAGTAGTGAAAGCTCCTACAATGAGCAGTTCTTC.

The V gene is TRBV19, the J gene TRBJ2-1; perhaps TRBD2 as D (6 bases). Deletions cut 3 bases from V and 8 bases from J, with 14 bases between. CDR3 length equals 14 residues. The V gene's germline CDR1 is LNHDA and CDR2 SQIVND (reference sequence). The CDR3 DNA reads TGTGCCAGTAGTATTAGGGCCCCGGGGGATGAGCAGTTCTTC. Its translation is CASSIRAPGDEQFF.

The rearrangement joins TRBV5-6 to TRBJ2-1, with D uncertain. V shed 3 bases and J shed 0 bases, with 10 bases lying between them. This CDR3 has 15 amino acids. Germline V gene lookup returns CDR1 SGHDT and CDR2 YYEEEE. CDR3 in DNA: TGTGCCAGCAGCTCGGACCCGAGCTCCTACAATGAGCAGTTCTTC. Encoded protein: CASSSDPSSYNEQFF.

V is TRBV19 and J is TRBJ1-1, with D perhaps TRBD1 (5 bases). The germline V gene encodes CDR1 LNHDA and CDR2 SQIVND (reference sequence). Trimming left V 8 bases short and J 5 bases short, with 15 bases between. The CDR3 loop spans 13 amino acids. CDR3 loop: CASRPGAATEAFF. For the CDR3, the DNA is TGTGCCAGTCGTCCCGGGGCAGCGACTGAAGCTTTCTTT.

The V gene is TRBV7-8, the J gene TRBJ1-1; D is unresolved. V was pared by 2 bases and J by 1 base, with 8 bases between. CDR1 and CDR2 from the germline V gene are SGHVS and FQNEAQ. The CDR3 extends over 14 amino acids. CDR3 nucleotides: TGTGCCAGCAGCTTAAGGGCAGAGAACACTGAAGCTTTCTTT. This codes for CASSLRAENTEAFF. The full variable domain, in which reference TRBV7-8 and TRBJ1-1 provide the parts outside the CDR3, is GAGVSQSPRYKVAKRGQDVALRCDPISGHVSLFWYQQALGQGPEFLTYFQNEAQLDKSGLPSDRFFAERPEGSVSTLKIQRTQQEDSAVYLCASSLRAENTEAFFGQGTRLTVV.